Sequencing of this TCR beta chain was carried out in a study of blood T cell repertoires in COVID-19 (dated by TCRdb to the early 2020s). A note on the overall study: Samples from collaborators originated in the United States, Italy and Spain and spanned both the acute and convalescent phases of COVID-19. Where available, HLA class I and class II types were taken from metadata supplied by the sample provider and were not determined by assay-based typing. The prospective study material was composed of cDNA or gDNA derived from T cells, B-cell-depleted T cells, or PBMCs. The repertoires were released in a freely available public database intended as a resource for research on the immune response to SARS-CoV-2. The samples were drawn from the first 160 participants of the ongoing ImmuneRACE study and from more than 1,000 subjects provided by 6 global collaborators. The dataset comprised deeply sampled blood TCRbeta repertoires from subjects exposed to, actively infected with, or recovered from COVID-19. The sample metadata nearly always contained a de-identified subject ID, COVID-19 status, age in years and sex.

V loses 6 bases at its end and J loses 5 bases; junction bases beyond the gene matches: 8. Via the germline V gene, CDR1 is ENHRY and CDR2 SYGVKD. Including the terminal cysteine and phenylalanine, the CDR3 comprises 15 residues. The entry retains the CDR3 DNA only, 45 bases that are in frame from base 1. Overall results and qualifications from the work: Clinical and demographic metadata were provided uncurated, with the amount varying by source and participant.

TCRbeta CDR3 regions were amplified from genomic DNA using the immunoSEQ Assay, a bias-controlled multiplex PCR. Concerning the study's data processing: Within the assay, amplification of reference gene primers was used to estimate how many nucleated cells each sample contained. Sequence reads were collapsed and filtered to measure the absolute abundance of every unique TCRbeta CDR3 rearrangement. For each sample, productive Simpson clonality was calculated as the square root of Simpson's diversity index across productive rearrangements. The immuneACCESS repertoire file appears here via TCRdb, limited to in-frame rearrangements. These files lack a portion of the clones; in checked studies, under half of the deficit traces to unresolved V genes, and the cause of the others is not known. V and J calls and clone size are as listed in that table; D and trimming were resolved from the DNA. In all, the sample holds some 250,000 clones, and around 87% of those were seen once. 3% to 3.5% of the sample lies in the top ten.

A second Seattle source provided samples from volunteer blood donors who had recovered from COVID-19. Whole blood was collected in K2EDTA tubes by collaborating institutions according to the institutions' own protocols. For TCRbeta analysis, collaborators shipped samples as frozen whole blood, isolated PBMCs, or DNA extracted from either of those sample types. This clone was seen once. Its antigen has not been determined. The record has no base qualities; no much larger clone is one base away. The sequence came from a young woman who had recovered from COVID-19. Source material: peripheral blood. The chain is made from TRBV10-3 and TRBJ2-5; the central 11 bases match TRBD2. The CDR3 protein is CAISPIASGGETQYF. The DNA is TGTGCCATCAGCCCCATTGCTAGCGGGGGGGAGACCCAGTACTTC.